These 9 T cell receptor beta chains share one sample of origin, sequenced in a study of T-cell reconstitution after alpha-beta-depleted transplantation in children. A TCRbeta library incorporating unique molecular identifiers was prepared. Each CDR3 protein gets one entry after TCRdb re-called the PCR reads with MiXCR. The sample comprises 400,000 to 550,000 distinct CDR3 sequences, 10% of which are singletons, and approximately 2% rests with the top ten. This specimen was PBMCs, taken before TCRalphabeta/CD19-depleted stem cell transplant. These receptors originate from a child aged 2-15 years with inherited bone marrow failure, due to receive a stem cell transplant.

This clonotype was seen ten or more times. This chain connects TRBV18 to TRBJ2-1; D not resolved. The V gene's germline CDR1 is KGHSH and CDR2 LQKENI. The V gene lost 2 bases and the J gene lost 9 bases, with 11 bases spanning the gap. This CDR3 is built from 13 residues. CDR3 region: CASSPGFDAEQFF. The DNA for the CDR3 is TGTGCCAGCTCACCAGGGTTCGATGCTGAGCAGTTCTTC.

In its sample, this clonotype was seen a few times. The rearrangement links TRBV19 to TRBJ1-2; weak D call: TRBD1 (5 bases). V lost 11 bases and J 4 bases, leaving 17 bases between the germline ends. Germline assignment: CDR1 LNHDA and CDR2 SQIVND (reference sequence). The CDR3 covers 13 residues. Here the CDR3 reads CAPDRGPTYGYTF. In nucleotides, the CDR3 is TGTGCCCCCGATAGGGGCCCCACCTATGGCTACACCTTC.

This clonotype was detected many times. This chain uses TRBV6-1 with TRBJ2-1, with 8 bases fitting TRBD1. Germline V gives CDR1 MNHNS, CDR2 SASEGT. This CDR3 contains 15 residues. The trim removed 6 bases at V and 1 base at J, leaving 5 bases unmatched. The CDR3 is CASSQYRGSYNEQFF. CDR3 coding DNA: TGTGCCAGCAGCCAATACAGGGGGTCCTACAATGAGCAGTTCTTC.

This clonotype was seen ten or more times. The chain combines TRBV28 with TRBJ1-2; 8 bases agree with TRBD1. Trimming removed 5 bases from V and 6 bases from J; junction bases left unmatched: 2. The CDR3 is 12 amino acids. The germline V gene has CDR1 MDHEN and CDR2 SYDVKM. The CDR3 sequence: CASSLTGDGYTF. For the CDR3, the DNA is TGTGCCAGCAGTCTGACAGGGGATGGCTACACCTTC.

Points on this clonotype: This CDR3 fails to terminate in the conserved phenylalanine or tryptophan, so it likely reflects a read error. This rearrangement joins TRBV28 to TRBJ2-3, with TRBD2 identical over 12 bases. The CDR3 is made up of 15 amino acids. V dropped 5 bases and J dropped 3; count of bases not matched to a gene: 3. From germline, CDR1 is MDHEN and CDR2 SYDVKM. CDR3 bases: TGTGCCAGCAGTGACGGGACTAGCGGGACAGATACGCAGTATTCT. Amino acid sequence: CASSDGTSGTDTQYS.

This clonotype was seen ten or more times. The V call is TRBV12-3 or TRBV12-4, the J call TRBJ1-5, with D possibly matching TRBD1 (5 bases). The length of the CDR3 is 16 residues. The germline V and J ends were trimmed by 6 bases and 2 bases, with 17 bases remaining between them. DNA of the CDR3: TGTGCCAGCAGCCTAACGGACACAAACGGCAATCAGCCCCAGCATTTT. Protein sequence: CASSLTDTNGNQPQHF.

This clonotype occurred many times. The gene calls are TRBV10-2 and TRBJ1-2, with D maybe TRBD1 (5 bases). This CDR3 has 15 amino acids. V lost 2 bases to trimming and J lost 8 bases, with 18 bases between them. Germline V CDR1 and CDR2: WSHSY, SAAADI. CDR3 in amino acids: CASSEPRTLLLGYTF. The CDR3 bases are TGCGCCAGCAGTGAGCCCAGGACACTTTTGTTAGGCTACACCTTC.

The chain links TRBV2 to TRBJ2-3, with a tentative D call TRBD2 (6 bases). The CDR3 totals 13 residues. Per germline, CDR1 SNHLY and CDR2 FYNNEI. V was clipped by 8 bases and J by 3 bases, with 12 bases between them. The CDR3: CASGEERTDTQYF. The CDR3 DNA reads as TGTGCCAGCGGGGAGGAGCGGACAGATACGCAGTATTTT. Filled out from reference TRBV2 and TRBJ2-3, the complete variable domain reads EPEVTQTPSHQVTQMGQEVILRCVPISNHLYFYWYRQILGQKVEFLVSFYNNEISEKSEIFDDQFSVERPDGSNFTLKIRSTKLEDSAMYFCASGEERTDTQYFGPGTRLTVL.

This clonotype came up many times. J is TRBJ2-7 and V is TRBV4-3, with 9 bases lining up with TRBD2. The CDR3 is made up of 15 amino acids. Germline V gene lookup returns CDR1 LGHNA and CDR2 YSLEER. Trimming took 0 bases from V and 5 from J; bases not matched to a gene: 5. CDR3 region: CASSQEGREGDEQYF. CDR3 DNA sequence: TGCGCCAGCAGCCAAGAGGGGCGGGAGGGTGACGAGCAGTACTTC.